This entry lists 32 T cell receptor beta chains sequenced from one sample in a study of T cell responses to AZD1222 COVID-19 vaccine. Clones were sequenced by immunoSEQ multiplex PCR, and TCRdb holds only the in-frame ones, with some missing. Seen here are some 140,000 clones, more than 85% observed once, and the top ten hold approximately 2%. The sequenced sample was peripheral blood, obtained 28 days after the second AZD1222 dose. These TCRs come from an adult who received the AZD1222 COVID-19 vaccine.

The chain is built from TRBV19 and TRBJ1-2, with D hard to call. V gave up 3 bases and J gave up 0 bases, with 14 bases separating them. Germline lookup yields CDR1 LNHDA and CDR2 SQIVND (reference sequence). This CDR3 is built from 16 residues. The CDR3 sequence: CASSIDRRVANYGYTF. CDR3 bases: TGTGCCAGTAGTATCGATCGGCGAGTCGCTAACTATGGCTACACCTTC.

The chain uses TRBV3-1 (or the pseudogene TRBV3-2) and TRBJ2-2; D is uncertain. CDR1 and CDR2 (germline): LGHDT, YNNKEL (reference sequence). The CDR3 extends over 15 amino acids. The germline V and J ends were trimmed by 0 bases and 1 base, with 6 bases remaining between them. The CDR3: CASSQEGKNTGELFF. For the CDR3, the DNA is TGTGCCAGCAGCCAAGAAGGGAAGAACACCGGGGAGCTGTTTTTT.

The gene calls are TRBV6-6 and TRBJ1-4, with D unresolved. CDR3 size: 13 residues. Germline V lookup: CDR1 MNHNY, CDR2 SVGAGI (reference sequence). Trimming stripped 4 bases from V and 8 bases from J, with 11 bases between. The CDR3 nucleotides are TGTGCCAGCAGTTTCTCCGGGGAAGAAAAACTGTTTTTT. It encodes CASSFSGEEKLFF.

The rearrangement links TRBV10-1 to TRBJ1-1, with D maybe TRBD1 (5 bases). The V end was cut by 6 bases, the J end by 1 base, with 15 bases between. Germline lookup yields CDR1 WNHNN and CDR2 SYGVQD (reference sequence). The CDR3 is 15 amino acids. CDR3 amino acids: CASRDRQRKNTEAFF. For the CDR3, the DNA is TGCGCCAGCAGAGATAGACAGAGGAAGAACACTGAAGCTTTCTTT.

The chain uses TRBV10-1 and TRBJ2-7, with unresolved D. In germline, CDR1 is WNHNN, CDR2 SYGVQD (reference sequence). V dropped 8 bases and J dropped 5 bases, with 28 bases sitting between them. The CDR3 length is 17 residues. The chain's CDR3 is CASDKHRRVGSTDEQYV. The DNA for the CDR3 is TGCGCCAGCGACAAACACAGAAGGGTGGGCTCTACGGACGAGCAGTACGTC.

This rearrangement joins TRBV5-5 to TRBJ1-5; the D is unclear. This CDR3 region has 16 residues. V shed 0 bases and J shed 0 bases, with 10 bases lying between them. The V gene's germline CDR1 is SGHKS and CDR2 YYEKEE (reference sequence). The CDR3 sequence is CASSLGPSGSNQPQHF. Here the CDR3 DNA reads TGTGCCAGCAGCTTGGGACCCTCGGGTAGCAATCAGCCCCAGCATTTT.

This rearrangement joins TRBV6-1 to TRBJ2-7, with unresolved D. CDR3 size: 13 residues. CDR1 and CDR2 from the germline V gene are MNHNS and SASEGT. Trimming took off 6 bases at V and 7 bases at J, with 16 bases between the two ends. CDR3 DNA: TGTGCCAGCAGCCAGACGTCGCTGGGGGAGCAGTACGTC. Residues: CASSQTSLGEQYV.

This chain uses TRBV19 with TRBJ2-3, with a weak D call TRBD2 (6 bases). Germline loops: CDR1 LNHDA, CDR2 SQIVND (reference sequence). The CDR3 extends over 15 amino acids. V was pared by 5 bases and J by 2 bases, with 14 bases between. CDR3 amino acids: CASSGASVNTDTQYF. The CDR3 DNA is TGTGCCAGTAGTGGCGCTAGCGTAAACACAGATACGCAGTATTTT.

The chain joins TRBV11-2 to TRBJ1-1, with D possibly TRBD1 on 6 matching bases. The CDR3 contains 14 residues. The germline gives CDR1 SGHAT, CDR2 FQNNGV. Trimming took 5 bases from V and 4 from J, leaving 14 bases between them. This CDR3 reads CASSPRLGGTEAFF. CDR3 DNA sequence: TGTGCCAGCAGCCCCCGGTTAGGGGGCACTGAAGCTTTCTTT.

The chain recombines TRBV10-3 with TRBJ2-2; D unclear. CDR3 size: 13 residues. V lost 5 bases and J 5 bases, leaving 9 bases between the germline ends. The germline gives CDR1 ENHRY, CDR2 SYGVKD. The CDR3 here is CAISPGPTGELFF. The CDR3 DNA reads TGTGCCATCAGTCCCGGACCGACCGGGGAGCTGTTTTTT.

In the case of this clone: At one end the junction does not follow the germline gene, possibly because of a read error. Here the CDR3 reads CASSYGGIPTEAFF. The CDR3 nucleotides are TGTGCCAGCAGCTATGGGGGAATCCCGACTGAGGCTTTCTTT. The V gene is TRBV7-9, the J gene TRBJ1-1; possible D gene TRBD1, 5 bases. Germline V lookup: CDR1 SEHNR, CDR2 FQNEAQ (reference sequence). This CDR3 is 14 amino acids long.

Regarding this clone: Other DNA sequences in this specimen translate into the identical CDR3. The chain employs TRBV11-2 and TRBJ1-3; D is uncertain. Between the trimmed V and J ends, which lost 4 bases and 2 bases, there was a span of 6 bases. Germline V gene sequence: CDR1 SGHAT, CDR2 FQNNGV. The CDR3 runs to 13 residues. CDR3 coding DNA: TGTGCCAGCAGCTCCTCTCCTGGAAACACCATATATTTT. This encodes CASSSSPGNTIYF.

The chain uses TRBV6-2 or TRBV6-3 and TRBJ1-5; the D gene is possibly TRBD1 (5 bases). Trimming shortened V by 1 base and J by 0 bases, and 10 bases separated the two germline ends. This CDR3 has 16 amino acids. Germline CDR1 is MNHEY and CDR2 is SVGEGT. CDR3 region: CASSYFDSYSNQPQHF. The CDR3 nucleotides read TGTGCCAGCAGTTACTTCGACAGTTATAGCAATCAGCCCCAGCATTTT.

This chain links TRBV6-5 with TRBJ1-2; weak D call: TRBD1 (5 bases). With 6 bases removed from V and 2 bases from J, the gap between germline ends came to 13 bases. Germline V gene lookup returns CDR1 MNHEY and CDR2 SVGAGI. This CDR3 is 14 amino acids long. This CDR3 reads CASSRDGLNYGYTF. For the CDR3, the DNA is TGTGCCAGCAGCAGGGACGGTCTAAACTATGGCTACACCTTC.

About this clone: Germline is not matched at one junction end, which may reflect a read error. This chain joins TRBV10-3 and TRBJ1-2, with D unclear. In germline, CDR1 is ENHRY, CDR2 SYGVKD. CDR3 length: 11 amino acids. DNA for the CDR3: TGTGCCATCAGTGAGTCGTGGGGAACCCGCTTC. Translation gives CAISESWGTRF.

The chain has TRBV7-3 and TRBJ2-2; 7 bases line up with TRBD1. This CDR3 spans 19 amino acids. Germline V gene lookup returns CDR1 SGHTA and CDR2 FQGTGA. The V and J ends lost 5 bases and 5 bases, in that order; junction bases with no gene match: 20. The CDR3 nucleotides read TGTGCCAGCAGCCCACAATCTACTAGTGGGTTGGGACAGACCGGGGAGCTGTTTTTT. This sequence encodes CASSPQSTSGLGQTGELFF.

The rearrangement uses TRBV19 and TRBJ1-2; 7 bases line up with TRBD1. The J segment lost 5 bases and the V segment lost 4 bases, leaving 10 bases of the junction unmatched. This CDR3 region has 15 residues. Per the germline V gene, CDR1 is LNHDA and CDR2 is SQIVND (reference sequence). CDR3 in amino acids: CASSTPRQGGYGYTF. DNA of the CDR3: TGTGCCAGTAGTACTCCACGACAGGGTGGGTATGGCTACACCTTC.

V and J are TRBV7-8 and TRBJ1-3; D may be TRBD1 (5 bases). Germline CDR1 reads SGHVS; CDR2 reads FQNEAQ. CDR3 length: 14 amino acids. V dropped 5 bases and J dropped 8 bases, with 16 bases sitting between them. The CDR3 DNA follows: TGTGCCAGCAGCCTAACCAGGGCCAGCGACACCATATATTTT. This gives the protein CASSLTRASDTIYF.

The rearrangement uses TRBV11-3 and TRBJ1-1; D is unresolved. The length of the CDR3 is 12 residues. Germline-derived CDR1 and CDR2 are SGHNT and YENEEA. Trimming shortened V by 1 base and J by 10 bases, and 10 bases separated the two germline ends. For the CDR3, the DNA is TGTGCCAGCAGCTTAGGGGTGTCGGGAGCTTTCTTT. This codes for CASSLGVSGAFF.

The chain links TRBV19 to TRBJ1-3; D call uncertain. V lost 3 bases to trimming and J lost 0 bases, with 6 bases between them. The CDR3 has 14 residues. Per germline, CDR1 LNHDA and CDR2 SQIVND (reference sequence). The CDR3 bases are TGTGCCAGTAGTATTTGGTTCTCTGGAAACACCATATATTTT. It encodes CASSIWFSGNTIYF.

V and J are TRBV2 and TRBJ1-2, with TRBD1 as a possible D gene (5 bases). The germline V gene encodes CDR1 SNHLY and CDR2 FYNNEI. V lost 4 bases and J lost 5, with 8 bases in between. This CDR3 region has 12 residues. The CDR3 bases are TGTGCCAGCAGTGCGACAGCTTATGGCTACACCTTC. Translation gives CASSATAYGYTF.

The J gene is TRBJ2-2, the V gene TRBV7-9; 7 nucleotides match TRBD2. The CDR3 has 16 residues. The germline gives CDR1 SEHNR, CDR2 FQNEAQ (reference sequence). V gave up 1 base and J gave up 5 bases; unmatched junction bases: 7. The CDR3 protein is CASSLVPLAETGELFF. CDR3 DNA: TGTGCCAGCAGCTTAGTCCCCCTAGCGGAGACCGGGGAGCTGTTTTTT.

The rearrangement joins TRBV19 to TRBJ1-5; TRBD1 is a possible D gene (5 bases). This CDR3 region has 14 residues. Trimming cost V 2 bases and J 7 bases, with 12 bases left between them. Germline V CDR1 and CDR2: LNHDA, SQIVND (reference sequence). CDR3 sequence: CASSILGEEQPQHF. CDR3 nucleotide sequence: TGTGCCAGTAGTATATTGGGGGAGGAACAGCCCCAGCATTTT.

This chain links TRBV3-1 (or the pseudogene TRBV3-2) with TRBJ1-5; D is undetermined. CDR3 length equals 12 residues. Germline CDR1 LGHDT, CDR2 YNNKEL (reference sequence). V shed 4 bases and J shed 6 bases, with 7 bases lying between them. The CDR3 reads CASSLGSQPQHF. In nucleotides, the CDR3 is TGTGCCAGCAGCCTGGGGAGTCAGCCCCAGCATTTT.

The genes are TRBV3-1 (or the pseudogene TRBV3-2) and TRBJ1-5; possibly TRBD1 for D (5 bases). V was clipped by 4 bases and J by 2 bases, with 12 bases between them. The CDR3 length is 15 residues. In germline, CDR1 is LGHDT, CDR2 YNNKEL (reference sequence). In DNA form, the CDR3 reads TGTGCCAGCAGCCCCGGGACCGTTGGCAATCAGCCCCAGCATTTT. It encodes CASSPGTVGNQPQHF.

This clone was found once. The rearrangement joins TRBV3-1 (or the pseudogene TRBV3-2) to TRBJ2-1; 7 bases map to TRBD2. Germline V gene lookup returns CDR1 LGHDT and CDR2 YNNKEL (reference sequence). The CDR3 spans 19 residues. J gave up 3 bases and V 4 bases, and 18 bases lay outside the gene matches. CDR3 in DNA: TGTGCCAGCAGCCTCCTCCGGGGAAGAGGGGAGGGGATCTACAATGAGCAGTTCTTC. This codes for CASSLLRGRGEGIYNEQFF.

This clone was observed a single time. The chain couples TRBV19 to TRBJ2-3; 7 nucleotides match TRBD2. Germline V gene data show CDR1 as LNHDA and CDR2 as SQIVND (reference sequence). There are 14 residues in the CDR3. V lost 8 bases and J lost 4; bases outside the gene matches: 9. The CDR3 here is CASDRGGGPDTQYF. CDR3 bases: TGTGCCAGTGATCGCGGGGGTGGGCCAGATACGCAGTATTTT.

DNA of the CDR3: TGTGCCAGCAGTTACGGGGGCCAGGCCTACGAGCAGTACTTC. Translation: CASSYGGQAYEQYF. J is TRBJ2-7 and V is TRBV6-5, with D possibly matching TRBD1 (6 bases). V shed 2 bases and J shed 2 bases, with 10 bases lying between them. Germline lookup yields CDR1 MNHEY and CDR2 SVGAGI. This CDR3 is 14 amino acids long.

J is TRBJ2-3 and V is TRBV5-6; TRBD2 agrees at 13 bases. The CDR3 has 18 amino acids. V lost 1 base to trimming and J lost 0 bases; unmatched junction nucleotides: 5. Germline V CDR1 and CDR2: SGHDT, YYEEEE. The CDR3, as DNA: TGTGCCAGCAGCTTGAGGGGGACTAGCGGGATAAGCACAGATACGCAGTATTTT. Translation: CASSLRGTSGISTDTQYF.

This clone is a singleton in its sample. The genes are TRBV7-3 and TRBJ1-1; D remains unclear. V was trimmed by 5 bases and J by 1 base, leaving 8 bases between them. Germline loops: CDR1 SGHTA, CDR2 FQGTGA. This CDR3 is 13 amino acids long. CDR3 bases: TGTGCCAGCAGCGAGGACGGGAACACTGAAGCTTTCTTT. This codes for CASSEDGNTEAFF. Combining the CDR3 with reference TRBV7-3 and TRBJ1-1 gives the whole variable domain GAGVSQTPSNKVTEKGKYVELRCDPISGHTALYWYRQSLGQGPEFLIYFQGTGAADDSGLPNDRFFAVRPEGSVSTLKIQRTERGDSAVYLCASSEDGNTEAFFGQGTRLTVV.

CDR3 DNA: TGTGCCAGCAGTTTATCCGGGAACTATGGCTACACCTTC. Protein: CASSLSGNYGYTF. This rearrangement joins TRBV12-3 or TRBV12-4 to TRBJ1-2, with D unresolved. V lost 2 bases and J 2 bases, leaving 6 bases between the germline ends. The CDR3 has 13 amino acids.

The V gene is TRBV5-1, the J gene TRBJ1-2, with D perhaps TRBD1 (5 bases). Germline loops: CDR1 SGHRS, CDR2 YFSETQ. Between the trimmed V and J ends, which lost 3 bases and 0 bases, there was a span of 12 bases. The CDR3 extends over 15 amino acids. The DNA for the CDR3 is TGCGCCAGCAGCTGGTTGGGGGTGGCTAACTATGGCTACACCTTC. It is translated as CASSWLGVANYGYTF.